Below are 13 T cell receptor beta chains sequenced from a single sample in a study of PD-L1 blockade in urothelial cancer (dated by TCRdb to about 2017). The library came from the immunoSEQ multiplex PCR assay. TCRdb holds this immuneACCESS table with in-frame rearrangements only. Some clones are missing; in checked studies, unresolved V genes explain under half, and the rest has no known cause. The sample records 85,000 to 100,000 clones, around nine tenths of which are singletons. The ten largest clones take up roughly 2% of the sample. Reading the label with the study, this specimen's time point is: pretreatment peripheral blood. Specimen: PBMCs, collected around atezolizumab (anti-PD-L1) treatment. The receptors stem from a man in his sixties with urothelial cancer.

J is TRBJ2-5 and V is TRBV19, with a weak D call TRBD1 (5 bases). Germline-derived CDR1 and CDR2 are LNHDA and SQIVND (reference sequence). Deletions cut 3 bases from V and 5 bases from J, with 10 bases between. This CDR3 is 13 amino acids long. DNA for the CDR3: TGTGCCAGTAGTATGCAGGGCTTGGAGACCCAGTACTTC. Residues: CASSMQGLETQYF.

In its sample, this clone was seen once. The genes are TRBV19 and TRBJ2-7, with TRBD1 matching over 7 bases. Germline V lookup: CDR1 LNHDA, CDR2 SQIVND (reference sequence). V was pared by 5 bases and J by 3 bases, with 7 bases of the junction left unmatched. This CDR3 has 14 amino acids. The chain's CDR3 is CASSGTGAVYEQYF. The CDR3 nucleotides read TGTGCCAGTAGTGGAACAGGGGCAGTCTACGAGCAGTACTTC.

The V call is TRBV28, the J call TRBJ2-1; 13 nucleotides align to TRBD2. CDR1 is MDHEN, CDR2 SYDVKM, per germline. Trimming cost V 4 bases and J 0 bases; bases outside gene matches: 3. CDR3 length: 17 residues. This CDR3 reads CASSSRTSGSSYNEQFF. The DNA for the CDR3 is TGTGCCAGCAGTTCTCGGACTAGCGGGAGCTCCTACAATGAGCAGTTCTTC.

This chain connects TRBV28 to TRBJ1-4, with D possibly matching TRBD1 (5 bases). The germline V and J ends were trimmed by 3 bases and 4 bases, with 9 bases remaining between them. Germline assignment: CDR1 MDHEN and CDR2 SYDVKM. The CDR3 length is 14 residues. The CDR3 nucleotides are TGTGCCAGCAGTTTGGGGGGACTTAATGAAAAACTGTTTTTT. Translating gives CASSLGGLNEKLFF.

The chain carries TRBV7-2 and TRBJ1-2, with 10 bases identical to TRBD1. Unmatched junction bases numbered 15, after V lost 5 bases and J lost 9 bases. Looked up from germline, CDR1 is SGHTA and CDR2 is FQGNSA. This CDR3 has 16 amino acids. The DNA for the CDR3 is TGTGCCAGCAGCAGGGGCCCTGGACAGGGGGTTAATCGCTACACCTTC. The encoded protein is CASSRGPGQGVNRYTF.

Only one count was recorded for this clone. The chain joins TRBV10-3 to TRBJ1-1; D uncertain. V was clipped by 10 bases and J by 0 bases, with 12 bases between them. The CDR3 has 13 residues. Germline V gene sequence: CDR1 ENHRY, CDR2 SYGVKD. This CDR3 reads CATQEAMNTEAFF. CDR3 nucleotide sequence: TGTGCCACCCAAGAGGCGATGAACACTGAAGCTTTCTTT.

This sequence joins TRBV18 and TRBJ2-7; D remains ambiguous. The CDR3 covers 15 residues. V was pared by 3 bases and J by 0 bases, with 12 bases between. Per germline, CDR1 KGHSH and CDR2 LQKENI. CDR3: CASSPQSESSYEQYF. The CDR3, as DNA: TGTGCCAGCTCACCCCAGTCGGAGAGCTCCTACGAGCAGTACTTC.

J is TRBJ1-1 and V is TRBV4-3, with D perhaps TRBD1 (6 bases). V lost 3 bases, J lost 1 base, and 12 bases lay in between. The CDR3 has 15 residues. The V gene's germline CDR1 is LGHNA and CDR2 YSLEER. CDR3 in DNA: TGCGCCAGCAGCCATCGGGGGGCTGCGAACACTGAAGCTTTCTTT. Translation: CASSHRGAANTEAFF.

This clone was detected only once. CDR3 region: CASSQLAGVGIRTQYF. The CDR3 coding sequence is TGTGCCAGCAGTCAACTAGCGGGAGTCGGGATAAGGACCCAGTACTTC. The rearrangement joins TRBV28 to TRBJ2-5; 11 bases line up with TRBD2. Germline V gene lookup returns CDR1 MDHEN and CDR2 SYDVKM. This CDR3 has 16 residues. The ends lost 5 bases at V and 7 bases at J; junction bases unmatched: 12.

CDR3 loop: CASRPTGSGYTF. The CDR3, as DNA: TGTGCCAGCAGGCCGACAGGGTCTGGCTACACCTTC. The chain has TRBV28 and TRBJ1-2, with 7 bases matching TRBD1. The germline gives CDR1 MDHEN, CDR2 SYDVKM. J gave up 7 bases and V 6 bases, and 5 bases lay outside the gene matches. This CDR3 contains 12 residues.

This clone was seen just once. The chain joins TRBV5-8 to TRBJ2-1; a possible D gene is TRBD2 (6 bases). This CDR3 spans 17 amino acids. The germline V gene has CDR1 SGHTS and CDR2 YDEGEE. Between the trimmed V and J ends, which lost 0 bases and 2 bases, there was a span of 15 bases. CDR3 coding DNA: TGTGCCAGCAGCTTGGCCATAGGGTGGGGGGCCTACAATGAGCAGTTCTTC. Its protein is CASSLAIGWGAYNEQFF.

The chain's CDR3 is CASSSLYRDRVTEQPQHF. CDR3 sequence (DNA): TGTGCCAGCAGCTCTCTGTATAGGGACAGGGTTACGGAACAGCCCCAGCATTTT. The rearrangement links TRBV5-5 to TRBJ1-5, with TRBD1 matching over 9 bases. In germline, CDR1 is SGHKS, CDR2 YYEKEE (reference sequence). With V trimmed by 3 bases and J by 7 bases, 17 bases remained unmatched. The CDR3 contains 18 residues.

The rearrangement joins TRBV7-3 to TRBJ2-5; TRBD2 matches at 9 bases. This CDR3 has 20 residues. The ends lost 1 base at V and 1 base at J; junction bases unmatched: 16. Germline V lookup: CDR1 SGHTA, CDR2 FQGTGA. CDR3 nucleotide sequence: TGTGCCAGCAGCTTAAAAGGGTACAGGGTCGGTAGCGGGAGCCAAGAGACCCAGTACTTC. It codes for CASSLKGYRVGSGSQETQYF. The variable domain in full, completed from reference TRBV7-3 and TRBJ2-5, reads GAGVSQTPSNKVTEKGKYVELRCDPISGHTALYWYRQSLGQGPEFLIYFQGTGAADDSGLPNDRFFAVRPEGSVSTLKIQRTERGDSAVYLCASSLKGYRVGSGSQETQYFGPGTRLLVL.